One and the same sample provided the 24 T cell receptor beta chains below, sequenced in a study of blood T cell repertoires in COVID-19 (dated by TCRdb to the early 2020s). Library method: the immunoSEQ multiplex PCR assay. Entries here come from immuneACCESS through TCRdb and include only in-frame sequences with V and J called. Some clones fail to appear in such tables; in the studies checked, an unresolved V gene covers under half of the shortfall, and the cause of the remainder is unknown. In all, the sample holds roughly 110,000 clones, and about four fifths of those were seen once. The ten top clones hold roughly a tenth of the sample. The sequenced material came from peripheral blood. The receptors here all came from a human donor in a cohort sampled during active COVID-19.

The gene calls are TRBV7-8 and TRBJ2-1, with D possibly being TRBD2 (5 bases). The ends were cut back, 5 bases at V and 7 bases at J, with 24 bases in the middle. The CDR3 is 17 residues long. Germline CDR1 reads SGHVS; CDR2 reads FQNEAQ. As DNA, the CDR3 is TGTGCCAGCAGCCTCCGGGAAGCTCCCACATCGGGGAATGAGCAGTTCTTC. Encoded protein: CASSLREAPTSGNEQFF.

The chain has TRBV2 and TRBJ1-1; D gene ambiguous. In germline, CDR1 is SNHLY, CDR2 FYNNEI. This CDR3 contains 11 residues. V lost 1 base and J lost 14, with 11 bases in between. The CDR3 is CASSEGPKLFF. DNA for the CDR3: TGTGCCAGCAGTGAAGGCCCAAAGCTGTTCTTT.

The chain links TRBV7-2 to TRBJ2-7; 8 bases are shared with TRBD2. Germline V gene sequence: CDR1 SGHTA, CDR2 FQGNSA. The junction had 15 bases not matched to a gene; V was cut back by 4 bases and J by 10 bases. The CDR3 contains 15 residues. This chain's CDR3 is CASSSDHATLAEQYF. CDR3 coding DNA: TGTGCCAGCAGCTCAGACCACGCAACACTAGCGGAACAGTACTTC.

The CDR3 reads CASSLPGQGVEQYF. Here the CDR3 DNA reads TGTGCCAGCAGCTTACCGGGACAGGGGGTCGAGCAGTACTTC. The V and J genes are TRBV7-9 and TRBJ2-7; 11 nucleotides agree with TRBD1. CDR3 length equals 14 residues. The germline V gene encodes CDR1 SEHNR and CDR2 FQNEAQ (reference sequence). The V and J ends lost 2 bases and 6 bases, in that order; junction bases with no gene match: 3.

This CDR3 is CASSRQGGFSYEQYF. For the CDR3, the DNA is TGTGCCAGCAGCCGACAGGGGGGATTCTCCTACGAGCAGTACTTC. This sequence joins TRBV9 and TRBJ2-7; 9 bases line up with TRBD1. The germline V gene encodes CDR1 SGDLS and CDR2 YYNGEE. The CDR3 is 15 residues long. V trimming: 4 bases; J trimming: 0 bases; junction bases outside the gene matches: 5.

The chain combines TRBV30 with TRBJ1-5, with a weak D call TRBD1 (6 bases). There are 15 residues in the CDR3. Germline CDR1 and CDR2: GTSNPN and SVGIG (reference sequence). Trimming took 2 bases from V and 4 from J, leaving 15 bases between them. Written as DNA, the CDR3 is TGTGCCTGGAGTAGAGGAACAGGGCGTAATCAGCCCCAGCATTTT. Its protein product is CAWSRGTGRNQPQHF.

The chain employs TRBV7-2 and TRBJ1-2; 9 bases agree with TRBD1. Germline V gene lookup returns CDR1 SGHTA and CDR2 FQGNSA. J gave up 7 bases and V 4 bases, and 10 bases lay outside the gene matches. The CDR3 runs 15 residues. This CDR3 reads CASSSGTGLSSGYTF. CDR3 in DNA: TGTGCCAGCAGCTCAGGGACAGGGTTGAGCAGTGGCTACACCTTC.

The chain is built from TRBV12-3 or TRBV12-4 and TRBJ1-6, with TRBD1 matching over 8 bases. V was clipped by 6 bases and J by 19 bases; unmatched bases: 14. CDR3 length: 13 amino acids. In DNA, the CDR3 is TGTGCCAGCAGGACAGATCCGGGACAGGTTTTTCACTTT. Protein sequence: CASRTDPGQVFHF.

The chain recombines TRBV15 with TRBJ1-4; possible D gene TRBD1, 6 bases. This CDR3 has 15 residues. The V end lost 0 bases, the J end lost 8 bases, and 13 bases lay between the germline ends. Germline-derived CDR1 and CDR2 are LNHNV and YYDKDF (reference sequence). The DNA for the CDR3 is TGTGCCACCAGCAGAGATGGGACACCCTCAGAAAAACTGTTTTTT. It yields the protein CATSRDGTPSEKLFF.

This clone was detected once. The CDR3 nucleotides are TGTGCCAGCAGATTAGGGTGGGAGAATCAGCCCCAGCATTTT. Translated, it gives CASRLGWENQPQHF. This sequence joins TRBV6-5 and TRBJ1-5; D is ambiguous. Germline-derived CDR1 and CDR2 are MNHEY and SVGAGI. Trimming took 6 bases from V and 4 from J, leaving 13 bases between them. This CDR3 contains 14 residues.

The rearrangement uses TRBV7-6 and TRBJ1-2; 7 nucleotides line up with TRBD1. CDR1 is SGHVS and CDR2 is FNYEAQ in the germline V gene. The V segment lost 0 bases and the J segment 3 bases; nucleotides outside the gene matches: 4. This CDR3 region has 15 residues. As DNA, the CDR3 is TGTGCCAGCAGCTTAGCGAGGGGGCTGGACTATGGCTACACCTTC. Its translation is CASSLARGLDYGYTF. The variable domain in full, with the rest retrieved from reference TRBV7-6 and TRBJ1-2, is GAGVSQSPRYKVTKRGQDVALRCDPISGHVSLYWYRQALGQGPEFLTYFNYEAQQDKSGLPNDRFSAERPEGSISTLTIQRTEQRDSAMYRCASSLARGLDYGYTFGSGTRLTVV.

V usage is TRBV5-8 and J usage is TRBJ1-1; TRBD1 might be the D (5 bases). The CDR3 has 11 amino acids. Trimming pared 5 bases from V and 5 bases from J, leaving 7 bases between. From germline, CDR1 is SGHTS and CDR2 YDEGEE. CDR3 protein: CASRGGTEAFF. CDR3 bases: TGTGCCAGCAGGGGGGGGACTGAAGCTTTCTTT.

V is TRBV23-1 and J is TRBJ1-5; TRBD1 matches at 10 bases. TRBV23-1 is an ORF, with its function uncertain. Trimming removed 4 bases from V and 2 bases from J; junction bases left unmatched: 17. The length of the CDR3 is 20 residues. In DNA, the CDR3 is TGCGCCAGCAGTCTTCGTCTTCGGGACAGGGGAAATACGGGCAATCAGCCCCAGCATTTT. It is translated as CASSLRLRDRGNTGNQPQHF.

The chain has TRBV3-1 (or the pseudogene TRBV3-2) and TRBJ1-5; TRBD1 is a possible D gene (6 bases). The V gene lost 3 bases and the J gene lost 11 bases, with 17 bases spanning the gap. Germline V CDR1 and CDR2: LGHDT, YNNKEL (reference sequence). The CDR3 covers 14 residues. CDR3 residues: CASSQKDGDKTQHF. DNA for the CDR3: TGTGCCAGCAGCCAGAAAGATGGGGACAAAACCCAGCATTTT.

V and J are TRBV4-2 and TRBJ1-4; D may be TRBD1 (5 bases). This CDR3 is 15 amino acids long. V dropped 0 bases and J dropped 2 bases, with 7 bases sitting between them. The germline V gene has CDR1 LGHNA and CDR2 YNFKEQ. The CDR3 reads CASSQDQGTNEKLFF. The CDR3, as DNA: TGTGCCAGCAGCCAAGATCAGGGTACTAATGAAAAACTGTTTTTT.

The J gene is TRBJ1-2, the V gene TRBV5-4; D is ambiguous. The CDR3 runs to 12 residues. The V end lost 5 bases, the J end lost 2 bases, and 7 bases lay between the germline ends. Germline CDR1 reads SGHNT; CDR2 reads YYREEE (reference sequence). In DNA form, the CDR3 reads TGTGCCAGCAGGGGCACGAACTATGGCTACACCTTC. The encoded protein is CASRGTNYGYTF.

This clone was counted a few times. J is TRBJ1-5 and V is TRBV27, with 7 bases lining up with TRBD1. The CDR3 totals 15 residues. With 3 bases clipped from V and 4 bases from J, the junction kept 6 bases outside the gene matches. Per the germline V gene, CDR1 is MNHEY and CDR2 is SMNVEV (reference sequence). CDR3 in amino acids: CASSLVQGRNQPQHF. The CDR3 bases are TGTGCCAGCAGTTTGGTACAGGGGAGAAATCAGCCCCAGCATTTT.

The chain couples TRBV24-1 to TRBJ2-7, with 8 nucleotides matching TRBD1. The CDR3 spans 16 residues. The germline V gene has CDR1 KGHDR and CDR2 SFDVKD. V shed 10 bases, J shed 3 bases, and the junction held 16 bases outside the gene matches. The CDR3 here is CATRTKYRGTNYEQYF. CDR3 sequence (DNA): TGTGCCACTCGTACAAAATACAGGGGGACCAACTACGAGCAGTACTTC.

This clone was picked up a small number of times. The chain uses TRBV11-1 and TRBJ2-1; 12 nucleotides match TRBD2. This CDR3 has 15 residues. CDR1 is SGHAT, CDR2 FQDESV, per germline (reference sequence). V trimming: 5 bases; J trimming: 5 bases; junction bases outside the gene matches: 4. The CDR3 reads CASSPLAGGHNEQFF. In DNA form, the CDR3 reads TGTGCCAGCAGCCCTCTAGCGGGGGGGCACAATGAGCAGTTCTTC.

The chain recombines TRBV9 with TRBJ1-6; 7 nucleotides line up with TRBD1. CDR3 length equals 14 residues. J lost 9 bases, V lost 0 bases, and 3 bases had no gene match. The germline CDR1 and CDR2 sequences are SGDLS and YYNGEE. The CDR3 region has the DNA TGTGCCAGCAGCGTAGAAGGGGGCGGTTCACCCCTCCACTTT. Translated: CASSVEGGGSPLHF. The variable domain in full, with the rest retrieved from reference TRBV9 and TRBJ1-6, is DSGVTQTPKHLITATGQRVTLRCSPRSGDLSVYWYQQSLDQGLQFLIQYYNGEERAKGNILERFSAQQFPDLHSELNLSSLELGDSALYFCASSVEGGGSPLHFGNGTRLTVT.

The chain employs TRBV27 and TRBJ2-7, with 10 nucleotides matching TRBD1. The germline CDR1 and CDR2 sequences are MNHEY and SMNVEV (reference sequence). V lost 5 bases and J lost 4; bases outside the gene matches: 8. CDR3 length: 15 amino acids. Here the CDR3 DNA reads TGTGCCAGCAGTAGCCCGGGACAGGGGTCATACGAGCAGTACTTC. This codes for CASSSPGQGSYEQYF.

This clone has a single count. The V call is TRBV6-5, the J call TRBJ1-5; D is ambiguous. With 2 bases removed from V and 4 bases from J, the gap between germline ends came to 12 bases. This CDR3 has 15 residues. CDR1 MNHEY and CDR2 SVGAGI come from the germline V gene. CDR3 loop: CASSYDGRINQPQHF. CDR3 nucleotide sequence: TGTGCCAGCAGTTACGACGGGAGAATTAATCAGCCCCAGCATTTT.

The DNA for the CDR3 is TGCAGGACAGGGGATTCCTATGGCTACACCTTC. This encodes CRTGDSYGYTF. This chain links TRBV20-1 with TRBJ1-2, with TRBD1 identical over 8 bases. Germline CDR1 reads DFQATT; CDR2 reads SNEGSKA (reference sequence). The length of the CDR3 is 11 residues.

The sample holds one count of this clone. This chain uses TRBV27 with TRBJ1-6; 8 nucleotides agree with TRBD1. The V segment lost 3 bases and the J segment 6 bases; nucleotides outside the gene matches: 7. The CDR3 sequence is 16 residues long. Germline V gene data show CDR1 as MNHEY and CDR2 as SMNVEV (reference sequence). CDR3 nucleotides: TGTGCCAGCAGTTTTTCGGTACAGGGGGGTAATTCACCCCTCCACTTT. Protein: CASSFSVQGGNSPLHF.